The clone carrying this T cell receptor beta chain was seen ten or more times. This CDR3 comprises 15 residues. Between the trimmed V and J ends, which lost 4 bases and 4 bases, there was a span of 14 bases. The V gene's germline CDR1 is LGHDT and CDR2 YNNKEL (reference sequence). The sample belongs to a study of regulatory T cells in long-lasting Graves disease. Sample time point: newly diagnosed GD, antithyroid drugs for less than 3 months. PBMC RNA served as the TCR library source. iRepertoire HTBI primers and Arm-PCR of CDR3 regions built TCR beta libraries. A single record per CDR3 protein comes from TCRdb applying MiXCR to the multiplex PCR reads. The repertoire includes over 400,000 distinct CDR3 sequences, about 15% of them detected once, and about 15% sits in the top ten. This sample was shared with a second study, whose subject was T cells in Graves' hyperthyroidism and ophthalmopathy.

The chain has TRBV3-1 and TRBJ1-5, with D unclear. The clonotype comes from a woman between 45 and 65 years old with Graves disease. The sample in question was peripheral blood mononuclear cells (PBMCs), obtained at new diagnosis, from a patient treated with antithyroid drugs. The CDR3 sequence: CASSPTIGKNQPQHF. The CDR3 nucleotides read TGTGCCAGCAGCCCAACCATCGGAAAGAATCAGCCCCAGCATTTT.